This T cell receptor (beta chain) was sequenced for a study of T cell responses to AZD1222 COVID-19 vaccine. To note about this clone: Its target is unknown.

Only in-frame clones appear in the TCRdb table, and some are missing; sequencing was by immunoSEQ multiplex PCR. In the table there are some 190,000 clones, roughly nine tenths of which are singletons. Germline V gene lookup returns CDR1 SEHNR and CDR2 FQNEAQ (reference sequence). The CDR3 is made up of 16 amino acids. The V end lost 5 bases, the J end lost 7 bases, and 18 bases lay between the germline ends. Notes on the study in general: Baseline seropositives among AZD1222 recipients totaled only six or seven.

The sample consisted of peripheral blood, taken 28 days after the second AZD1222 dose. The V call is TRBV7-9, the J call TRBJ1-6; D is ambiguous. The clonotype was recovered from an adult who received the AZD1222 COVID-19 vaccine. The CDR3 sequence is CASSPNVAASNSPLHF. Written as DNA, the CDR3 is TGTGCCAGCAGCCCAAACGTGGCGGCCTCAAATTCACCCCTCCACTTT. The whole variable domain, filled in from reference TRBV7-9 and TRBJ1-6, reads DTGVSQNPRHKITKRGQNVTFRCDPISEHNRLYWYRQTLGQGPEFLTYFQNEAQLEKSRLLSDRFSAERPKGSFSTLEIQRTEQGDSAMYLCASSPNVAASNSPLHFGNGTRLTVT.